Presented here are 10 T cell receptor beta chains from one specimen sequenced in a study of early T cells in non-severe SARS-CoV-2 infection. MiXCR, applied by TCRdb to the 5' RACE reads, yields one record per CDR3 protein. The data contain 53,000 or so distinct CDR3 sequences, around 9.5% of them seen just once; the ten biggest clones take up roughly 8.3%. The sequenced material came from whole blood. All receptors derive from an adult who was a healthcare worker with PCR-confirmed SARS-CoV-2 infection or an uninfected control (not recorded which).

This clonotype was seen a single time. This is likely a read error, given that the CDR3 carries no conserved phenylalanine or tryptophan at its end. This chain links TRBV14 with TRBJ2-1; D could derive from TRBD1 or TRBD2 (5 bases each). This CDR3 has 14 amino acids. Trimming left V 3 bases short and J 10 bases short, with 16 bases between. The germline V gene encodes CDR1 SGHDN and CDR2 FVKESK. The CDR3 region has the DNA TGTGCCAGCAGCCATGACCAGGGACGGAACGAGCAGTTCTCC. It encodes CASSHDQGRNEQFS.

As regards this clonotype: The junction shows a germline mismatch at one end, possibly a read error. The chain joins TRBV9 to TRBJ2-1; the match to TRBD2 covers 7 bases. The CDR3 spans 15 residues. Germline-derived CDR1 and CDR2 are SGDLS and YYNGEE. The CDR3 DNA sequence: TGTGCCAGCGCTAGCGGACTAAGCTCCTACAATGAGCAGTTGTTC. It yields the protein CASASGLSSYNEQLF.

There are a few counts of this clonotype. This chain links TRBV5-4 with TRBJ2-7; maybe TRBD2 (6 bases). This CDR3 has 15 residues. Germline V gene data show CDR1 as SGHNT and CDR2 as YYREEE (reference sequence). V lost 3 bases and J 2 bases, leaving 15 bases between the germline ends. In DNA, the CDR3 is TGTGCCAGCAGCTCCAGTGGGACTTCGGCCTACGAGCAGTACTTC. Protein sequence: CASSSSGTSAYEQYF.

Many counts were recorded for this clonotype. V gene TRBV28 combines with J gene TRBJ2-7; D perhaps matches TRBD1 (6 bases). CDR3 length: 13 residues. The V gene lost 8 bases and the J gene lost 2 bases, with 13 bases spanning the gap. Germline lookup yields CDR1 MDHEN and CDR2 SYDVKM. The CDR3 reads CASSQGSPYEQYF. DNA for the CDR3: TGTGCCAGCTCCCAGGGGTCCCCCTACGAGCAGTACTTC.

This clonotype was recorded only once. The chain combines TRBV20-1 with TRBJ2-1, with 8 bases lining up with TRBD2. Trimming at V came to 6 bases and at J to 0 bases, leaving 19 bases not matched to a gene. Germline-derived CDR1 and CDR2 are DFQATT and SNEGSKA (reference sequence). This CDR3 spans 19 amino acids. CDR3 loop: CSAERDRLAGGTSYNEQFF. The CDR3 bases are TGCAGTGCAGAGAGGGATAGGCTAGCGGGCGGGACCTCCTACAATGAGCAGTTCTTC.

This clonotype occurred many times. The CDR3 DNA follows: TGTGCCAGCAGCGGGGGCCTTTACAATGAGCAGTTCTTC. Translation gives CASSGGLYNEQFF. This chain connects TRBV11-2 to TRBJ2-1, with D perhaps TRBD1 (6 bases). This CDR3 comprises 13 residues. Germline lookup yields CDR1 SGHAT and CDR2 FQNNGV. V shed 5 bases and J shed 4 bases, with 9 bases lying between them.

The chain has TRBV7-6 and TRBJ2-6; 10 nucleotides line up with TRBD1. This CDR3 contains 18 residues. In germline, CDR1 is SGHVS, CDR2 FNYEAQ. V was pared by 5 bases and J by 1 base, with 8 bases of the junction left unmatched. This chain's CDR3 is CASSARQGATSGANVLTF. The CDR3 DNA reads TGTGCCAGCAGCGCCCGACAGGGGGCTACGTCTGGGGCCAACGTCCTGACTTTC. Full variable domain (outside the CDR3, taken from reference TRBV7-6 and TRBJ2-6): GAGVSQSPRYKVTKRGQDVALRCDPISGHVSLYWYRQALGQGPEFLTYFNYEAQQDKSGLPNDRFSAERPEGSISTLTIQRTEQRDSAMYRCASSARQGATSGANVLTFGAGSRLTVL.

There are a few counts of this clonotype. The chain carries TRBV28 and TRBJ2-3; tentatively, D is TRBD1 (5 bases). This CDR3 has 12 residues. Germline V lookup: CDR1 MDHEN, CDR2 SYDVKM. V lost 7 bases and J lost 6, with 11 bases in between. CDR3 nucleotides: TGTGCCAGCATCGTACAGGCGGATACGCAGTATTTT. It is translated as CASIVQADTQYF. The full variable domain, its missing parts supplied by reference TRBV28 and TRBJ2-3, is DVKVTQSSRYLVKRTGEKVFLECVQDMDHENMFWYRQDPGLGLRLIYFSYDVKMKEKGDIPEGYSVSREKKERFSLILESASTNQTSMYLCASIVQADTQYFGPGTRLTVL.

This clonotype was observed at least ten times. The CDR3 reads CASRGQGHHDEQFF. Written as DNA, the CDR3 is TGTGCCAGCAGAGGACAGGGGCACCACGATGAGCAGTTCTTC. This chain joins TRBV12-3 or TRBV12-4 and TRBJ2-1; 9 bases are a match to TRBD1. CDR3 length equals 14 residues. Trimming cost V 6 bases and J 8 bases; bases outside gene matches: 8.

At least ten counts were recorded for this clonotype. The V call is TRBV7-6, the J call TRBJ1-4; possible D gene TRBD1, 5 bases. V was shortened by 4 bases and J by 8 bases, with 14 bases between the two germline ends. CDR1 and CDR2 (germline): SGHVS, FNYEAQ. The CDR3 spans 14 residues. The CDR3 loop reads CASSSDWGREKLFF. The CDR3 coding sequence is TGTGCCAGCAGCTCGGACTGGGGCAGGGAAAAACTGTTTTTT. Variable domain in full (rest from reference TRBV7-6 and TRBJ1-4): GAGVSQSPRYKVTKRGQDVALRCDPISGHVSLYWYRQALGQGPEFLTYFNYEAQQDKSGLPNDRFSAERPEGSISTLTIQRTEQRDSAMYRCASSSDWGREKLFFGSGTQLSVL.